This TCR beta chain was obtained from a study of T cells in localized non-small cell lung cancer. General study results and limits: Of the tissues analyzed, uninvolved adjacent lung showed maximal T cell clonality, greater than tumor. Among blood samples, higher T cell density accompanied longer overall survival. The study sequenced only one region of the tumor. As a result, intratumor heterogeneity could not be excluded and remains possible. A median approximately 59 of the top 100 tumor clones appeared in adjacent lung.

Per germline, CDR1 MNHEY and CDR2 SMNVEV (reference sequence). The CDR3 spans 14 residues. Germline trimming cut 6 bases from V and 4 bases from J; bases unmatched to any gene: 6. The table came from immunoSEQ multiplex PCR; TCRdb's copy has only in-frame clones and leaves some out. The repertoire holds about 11,000 clones, with 85% to 95% as singletons. Comments on this clone: The antigen is undetermined.

This TCR was recovered from a male donor older than 55 with stage III lung adenocarcinoma. The gene calls are TRBV27 and TRBJ1-2, with 9 bases matching TRBD1. Sample: peripheral blood, taken before any cancer treatment. CDR3 region: CASRAAGQGYGYTF. CDR3 DNA: TGTGCCAGCAGAGCCGCGGGACAGGGCTATGGCTACACCTTC.